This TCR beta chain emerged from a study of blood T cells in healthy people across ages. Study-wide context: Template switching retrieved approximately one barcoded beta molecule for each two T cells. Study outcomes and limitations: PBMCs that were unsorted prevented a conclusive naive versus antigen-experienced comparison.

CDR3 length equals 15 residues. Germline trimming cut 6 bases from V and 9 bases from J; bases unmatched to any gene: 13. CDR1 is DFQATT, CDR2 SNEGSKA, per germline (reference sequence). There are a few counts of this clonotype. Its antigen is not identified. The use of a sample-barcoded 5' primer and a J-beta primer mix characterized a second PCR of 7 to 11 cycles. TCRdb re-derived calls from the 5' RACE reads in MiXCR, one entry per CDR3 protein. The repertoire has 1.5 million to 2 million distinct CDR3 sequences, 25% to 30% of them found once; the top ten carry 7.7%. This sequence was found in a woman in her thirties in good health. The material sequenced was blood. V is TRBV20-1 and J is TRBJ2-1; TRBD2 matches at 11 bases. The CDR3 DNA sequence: TGCAGTGCCAGCAATATAGCGGGGGGGCCTGGTGAGCAGTTCTTC. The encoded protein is CSASNIAGGPGEQFF.